The 12 T cell receptor beta chains listed next were all sequenced from one sample in a study of tumor-infiltrating lymphocytes in localized non-small cell lung cancer. TCRdb's table, derived via immunoSEQ multiplex PCR, lists solely in-frame clones and lacks some. The sample yields 6,500 to 7,500 clones, roughly 80% seen once. Sequencing was carried out using uninvolved lung tissue not adjacent to the tumor. The receptors originated from a human donor with non-small cell lung cancer.

By share, this clone counts as large. CDR3: CASSGQLAGGTQYF. In DNA, the CDR3 is TGTGCCAGCAGCGGCCAGTTAGCAGGTGGTACGCAGTATTTT. The chain couples TRBV9 to TRBJ2-3; D is unresolved. V was cut by 3 bases and J by 8 bases, with 16 bases left in between. The germline gives CDR1 SGDLS, CDR2 YYNGEE. The CDR3 totals 14 residues. The whole variable domain, remainder taken from reference TRBV9 and TRBJ2-3, is DSGVTQTPKHLITATGQRVTLRCSPRSGDLSVYWYQQSLDQGLQFLIQYYNGEERAKGNILERFSAQQFPDLHSELNLSSLELGDSALYFCASSGQLAGGTQYFGPGTRLTVL.

This rearrangement joins TRBV15 to TRBJ2-3; no firm D call. The CDR3 spans 14 residues. The germline V gene has CDR1 LNHNV and CDR2 YYDKDF (reference sequence). V was clipped by 4 bases and J by 2 bases, with 10 bases between them. The CDR3 DNA reads TGTGCCACCAGCACAGAACGGACCACAGATACGCAGTATTTT. Amino acids: CATSTERTTDTQYF.

Only a few counts were recorded for this clone. The CDR3 loop is CASSSYGGGEQFF. The CDR3 DNA reads TGTGCCAGCAGTTCCTACGGCGGGGGGGAGCAGTTCTTC. The chain employs TRBV6-6 and TRBJ2-1; TRBD2 matches at 8 bases. This CDR3 region has 13 residues. Germline V gives CDR1 MNHNY, CDR2 SVGAGI (reference sequence). V lost 4 bases, J lost 10 bases, and 6 bases stayed unmatched.

This chain uses TRBV28 with TRBJ1-5; unclear D gene. With 4 bases removed from V and 2 bases from J, the gap between germline ends came to 6 bases. CDR3 length equals 13 residues. CDR1 and CDR2 (germline): MDHEN, SYDVKM. The CDR3, as DNA: TGTGCCAGCAGTTGGGATGGCAATCAGCCCCAGCATTTT. Translation gives CASSWDGNQPQHF.

The CDR3 DNA reads TGTGCCAGCAACACACGGAGTGAGGGCGACACTGAAGCTTTCTTT. Translating gives CASNTRSEGDTEAFF. The V call is TRBV28, the J call TRBJ1-1; no reliable D call. V lost 7 bases and J 3 bases, leaving 18 bases between the germline ends. From germline, CDR1 is MDHEN and CDR2 SYDVKM. This CDR3 contains 15 residues.

The gene calls are TRBV5-1 and TRBJ2-7; no reliable D call. The CDR3 spans 16 residues. Trimming cost V 2 bases and J 1 base, with 16 bases left between them. Germline CDR1 reads SGHRS; CDR2 reads YFSETQ. The CDR3 DNA reads TGCGCCAGCAGCTTCGGAGAGCTGACTTCATCCTACGAGCAGTACTTC. Encoded protein: CASSFGELTSSYEQYF.

The chain recombines TRBV19 with TRBJ1-3; D perhaps matches TRBD1 (5 bases). CDR3 size: 13 residues. V lost 6 bases and J lost 4, with 10 bases in between. Germline V lookup: CDR1 LNHDA, CDR2 SQIVND (reference sequence). CDR3 in DNA: TGTGCCAGTAGCTGGGACCCCGGAAACACCATATATTTT. It translates to CASSWDPGNTIYF.

The rearrangement joins TRBV28 to TRBJ1-5; a possible D gene is TRBD1 (6 bases). Germline V gene lookup returns CDR1 MDHEN and CDR2 SYDVKM. This CDR3 has 14 residues. Between the trimmed V and J ends, which lost 5 bases and 3 bases, there was a span of 11 bases. As DNA, the CDR3 is TGTGCCAGCAGTACACGGACAGTCAATCAGCCCCAGCATTTT. Translating it yields CASSTRTVNQPQHF.

The V and J genes are TRBV21-1 and TRBJ2-3; the table assigns TRBD2, which was not confirmed against the DNA. TRBV21-1 is classified as a pseudogene. The CDR3 is 14 residues long. For the CDR3, the DNA is TGTGCCCCCACAGGGAGGGGTCATACAGATACGCAGTATTTT. This gives the protein CAPTGRGHTDTQYF.

Only a few counts were recorded for this clone. The chain links TRBV27 to TRBJ2-2; 8 nucleotides match TRBD1. J gave up 0 bases and V 5 bases, and 5 bases lay outside the gene matches. The CDR3 totals 16 residues. Per germline, CDR1 MNHEY and CDR2 SMNVEV (reference sequence). In DNA form, the CDR3 reads TGTGCCAGCAGTGTACACAGGGGGACGAACACCGGGGAGCTGTTTTTT. This sequence encodes CASSVHRGTNTGELFF.

The chain employs TRBV5-1 and TRBJ2-5, with D perhaps TRBD2 (6 bases). Germline CDR1 and CDR2: SGHRS and YFSETQ. V lost 5 bases and J 2 bases, leaving 10 bases between the germline ends. The CDR3 loop spans 13 amino acids. The CDR3 DNA sequence: TGCGCCAGCAGTGGAGGGATTCAAGAGACCCAGTACTTC. This sequence encodes CASSGGIQETQYF.

The genes are TRBV6-1 and TRBJ2-7; D may be TRBD2 (6 bases). The germline gives CDR1 MNHNS, CDR2 SASEGT. There are 14 residues in the CDR3. V lost 0 bases and J 3 bases, leaving 9 bases between the germline ends. In DNA form, the CDR3 reads TGTGCCAGCAGTGAAGCGGACTACCTCTACGAGCAGTACTTC. It yields the protein CASSEADYLYEQYF.